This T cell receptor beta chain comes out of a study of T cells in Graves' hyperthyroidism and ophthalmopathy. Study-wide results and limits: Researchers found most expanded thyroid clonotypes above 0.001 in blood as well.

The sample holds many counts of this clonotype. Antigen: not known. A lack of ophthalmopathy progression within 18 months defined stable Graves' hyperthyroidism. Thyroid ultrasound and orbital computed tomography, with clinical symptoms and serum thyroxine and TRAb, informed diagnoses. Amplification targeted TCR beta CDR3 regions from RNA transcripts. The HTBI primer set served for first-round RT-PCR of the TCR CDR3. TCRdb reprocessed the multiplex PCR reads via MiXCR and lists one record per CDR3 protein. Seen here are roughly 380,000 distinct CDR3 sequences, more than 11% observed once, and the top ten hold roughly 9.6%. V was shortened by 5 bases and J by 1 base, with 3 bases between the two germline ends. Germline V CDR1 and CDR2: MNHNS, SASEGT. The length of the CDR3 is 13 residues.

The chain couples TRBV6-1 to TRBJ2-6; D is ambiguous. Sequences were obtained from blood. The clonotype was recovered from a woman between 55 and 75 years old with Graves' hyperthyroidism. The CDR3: CASSLSGANVLTF. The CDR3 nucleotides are TGTGCCAGCAGTTTATCTGGGGCCAACGTCCTGACTTTC.